The present T cell receptor (beta chain) was sequenced within a study of OX40 agonist ivuxolimab in advanced cancers. The V and J ends lost 4 bases and 8 bases respectively, with 8 bases between them. The germline gives CDR1 SQVTM, CDR2 ANQGSEA. The CDR3 sequence is 10 residues long. The protocol was immunoSEQ multiplex PCR, while the TCRdb copy is restricted to in-frame clones and leaves out a portion. The repertoire includes some 25,000 clones, approximately 89% of them detected once, and 34% sits in the top ten. This clone was picked up a small number of times. The chain links TRBV29-1 to TRBJ1-2; maybe TRBD1 (6 bases). The receptor was isolated from an adult with an advanced solid tumor such as melanoma, head and neck, liver or kidney cancer. Sequencing was performed on CD4+ or CD8+ T cells sorted from blood, taken in a trial of the OX40 agonist ivuxolimab. This chain's CDR3 is CSVGGLGYTF. The CDR3 bases are TGCAGCGTTGGGGGGCTGGGCTACACCTTC. Full variable domain (outside the CDR3, taken from reference TRBV29-1 and TRBJ1-2): SAVISQKPSRDICQRGTSLTIQCQVDSQVTMMFWYRQQPGQSLTLIATANQGSEATYESGFVIDKFPISRPNLTFSTLTVSNMSPEDSSIYLCSVGGLGYTFGSGTRLTVV.